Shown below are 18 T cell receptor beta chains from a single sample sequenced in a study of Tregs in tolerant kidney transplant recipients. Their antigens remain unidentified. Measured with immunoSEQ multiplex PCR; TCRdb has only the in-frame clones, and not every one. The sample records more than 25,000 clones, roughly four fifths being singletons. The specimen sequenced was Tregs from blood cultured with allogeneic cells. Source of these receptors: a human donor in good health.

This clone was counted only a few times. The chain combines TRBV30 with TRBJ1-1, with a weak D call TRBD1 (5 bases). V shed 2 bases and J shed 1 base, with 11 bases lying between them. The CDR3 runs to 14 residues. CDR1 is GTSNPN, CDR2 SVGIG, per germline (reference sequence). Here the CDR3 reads CAWSTLDRNTEAFF. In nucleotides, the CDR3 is TGTGCCTGGAGTACCCTTGACAGGAACACTGAAGCTTTCTTT.

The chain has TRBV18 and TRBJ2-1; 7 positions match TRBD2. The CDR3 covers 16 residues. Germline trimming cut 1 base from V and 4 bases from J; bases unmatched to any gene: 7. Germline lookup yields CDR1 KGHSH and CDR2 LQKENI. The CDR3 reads CASSPLLSGWYNEQFF. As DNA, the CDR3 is TGTGCCAGCTCACCACTCCTTAGCGGGTGGTACAATGAGCAGTTCTTC. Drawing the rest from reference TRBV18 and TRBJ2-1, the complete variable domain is NAGVMQNPRHLVRRRGQEARLRCSPMKGHSHVYWYRQLPEEGLKFMVYLQKENIIDESGMPKERFSAEFPKEGPSILRIQQVVRGDSAAYFCASSPLLSGWYNEQFFGPGTRLTVL.

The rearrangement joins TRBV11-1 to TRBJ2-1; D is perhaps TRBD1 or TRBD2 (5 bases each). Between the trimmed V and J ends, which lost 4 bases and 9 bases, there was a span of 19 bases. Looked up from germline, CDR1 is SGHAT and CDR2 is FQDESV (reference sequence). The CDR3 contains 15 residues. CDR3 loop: CASSSNRDPSSEQFF. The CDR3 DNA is TGTGCCAGCAGCTCCAACCGGGACCCCTCAAGTGAGCAGTTCTTC. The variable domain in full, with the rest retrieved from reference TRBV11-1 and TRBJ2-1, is EAEVAQSPRYKITEKSQAVAFWCDPISGHATLYWYRQILGQGPELLVQFQDESVVDDSQLPKDRFSAERLKGVDSTLKIQPAELGDSAMYLCASSSNRDPSSEQFFGPGTRLTVL.

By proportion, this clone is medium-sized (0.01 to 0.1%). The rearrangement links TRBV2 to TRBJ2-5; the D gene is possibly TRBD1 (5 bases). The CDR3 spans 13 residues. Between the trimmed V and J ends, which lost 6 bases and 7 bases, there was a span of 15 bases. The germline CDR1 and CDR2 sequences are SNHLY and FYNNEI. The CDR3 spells CASSPTLGVTQYF. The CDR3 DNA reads TGTGCCAGCAGCCCGACCTTAGGGGTGACCCAGTACTTC.

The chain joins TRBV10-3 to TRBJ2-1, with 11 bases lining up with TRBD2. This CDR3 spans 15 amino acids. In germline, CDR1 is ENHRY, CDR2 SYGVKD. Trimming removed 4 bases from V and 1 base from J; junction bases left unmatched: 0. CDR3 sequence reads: CAISGTSGSYNEQFF. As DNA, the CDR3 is TGTGCCATCAGTGGGACTAGCGGGTCCTACAATGAGCAGTTCTTC.

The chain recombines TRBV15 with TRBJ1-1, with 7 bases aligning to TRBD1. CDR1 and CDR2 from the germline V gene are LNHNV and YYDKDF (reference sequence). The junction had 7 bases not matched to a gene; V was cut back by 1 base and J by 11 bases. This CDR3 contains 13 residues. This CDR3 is CATSRGTGTWAFF. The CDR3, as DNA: TGTGCCACCAGCAGAGGGACAGGTACTTGGGCTTTCTTT.

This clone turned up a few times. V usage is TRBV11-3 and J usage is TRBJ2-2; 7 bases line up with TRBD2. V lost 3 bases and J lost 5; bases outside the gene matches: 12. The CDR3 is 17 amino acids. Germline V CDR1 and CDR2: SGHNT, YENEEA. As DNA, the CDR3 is TGTGCCAGCAGCTTCGGGGCGGGAGAAATTCGGACCGGGGAGCTGTTTTTT. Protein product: CASSFGAGEIRTGELFF.

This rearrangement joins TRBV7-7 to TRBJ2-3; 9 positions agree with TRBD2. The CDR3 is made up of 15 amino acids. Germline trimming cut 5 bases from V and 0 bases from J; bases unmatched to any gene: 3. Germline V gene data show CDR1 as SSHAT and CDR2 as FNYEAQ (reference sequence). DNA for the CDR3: TGTGCCAGCAGCCAACTAGCGGGTAGCACAGATACGCAGTATTTT. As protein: CASSQLAGSTDTQYF. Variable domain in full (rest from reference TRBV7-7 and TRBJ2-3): GAGVSQSPRYKVTKRGQDVTLRCDPISSHATLYWYQQALGQGPEFLTYFNYEAQPDKSGLPSDRFSAERPEGSISTLTIQRTEQRDSAMYRCASSQLAGSTDTQYFGPGTRLTVL.

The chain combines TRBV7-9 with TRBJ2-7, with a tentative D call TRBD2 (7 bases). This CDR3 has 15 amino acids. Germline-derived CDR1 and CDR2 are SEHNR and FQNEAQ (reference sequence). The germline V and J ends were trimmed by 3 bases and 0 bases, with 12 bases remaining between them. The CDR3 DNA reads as TGTGCCAGCAGCTTGCGGGGGACAATCTCCTACGAGCAGTACTTC. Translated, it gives CASSLRGTISYEQYF.

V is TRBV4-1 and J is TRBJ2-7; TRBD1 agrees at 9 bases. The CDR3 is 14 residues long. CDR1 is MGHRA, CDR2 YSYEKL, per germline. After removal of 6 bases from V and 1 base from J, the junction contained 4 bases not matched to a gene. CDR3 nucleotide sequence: TGCGCCAGCAGAAGGACAGGGGAATCCTACGAGCAGTACTTC. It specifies CASRRTGESYEQYF.

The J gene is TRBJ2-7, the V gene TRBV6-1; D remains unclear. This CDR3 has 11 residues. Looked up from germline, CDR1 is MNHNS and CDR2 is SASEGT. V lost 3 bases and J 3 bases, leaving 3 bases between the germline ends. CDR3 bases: TGTGCCAGCAGTGAGATCTACGAGCAGTACTTC. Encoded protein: CASSEIYEQYF.

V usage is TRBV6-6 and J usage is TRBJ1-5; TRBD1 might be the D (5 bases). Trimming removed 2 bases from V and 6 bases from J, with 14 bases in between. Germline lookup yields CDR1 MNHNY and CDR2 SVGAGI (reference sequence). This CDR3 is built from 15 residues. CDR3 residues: CASSYGRPGSQPQHF. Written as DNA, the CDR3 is TGTGCCAGCAGTTACGGCCGGCCAGGGAGTCAGCCCCAGCATTTT.

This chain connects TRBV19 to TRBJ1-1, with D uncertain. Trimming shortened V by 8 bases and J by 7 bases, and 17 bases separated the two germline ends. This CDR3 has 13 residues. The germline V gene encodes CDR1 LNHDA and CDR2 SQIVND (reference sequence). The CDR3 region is CASYGKAFYEAFF. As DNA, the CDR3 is TGTGCCAGTTACGGAAAGGCATTCTATGAAGCTTTCTTT.

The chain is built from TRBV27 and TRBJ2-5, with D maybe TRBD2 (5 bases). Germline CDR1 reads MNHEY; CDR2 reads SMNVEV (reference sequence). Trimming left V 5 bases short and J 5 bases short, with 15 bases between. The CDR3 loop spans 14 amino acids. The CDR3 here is CASSRLPLGETQYF. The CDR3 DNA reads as TGTGCCAGCAGTCGGCTTCCACTAGGGGAGACCCAGTACTTC.

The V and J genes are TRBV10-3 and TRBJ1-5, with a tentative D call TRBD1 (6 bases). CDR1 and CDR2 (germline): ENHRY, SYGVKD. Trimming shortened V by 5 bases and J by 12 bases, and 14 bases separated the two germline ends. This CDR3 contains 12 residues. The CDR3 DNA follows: TGTGCCATCAGTACTACAGGGAAAGACCAGCATTTT. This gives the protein CAISTTGKDQHF.

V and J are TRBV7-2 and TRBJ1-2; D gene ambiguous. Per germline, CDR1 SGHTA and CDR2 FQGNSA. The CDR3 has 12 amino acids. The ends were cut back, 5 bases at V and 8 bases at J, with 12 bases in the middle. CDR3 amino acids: CASSHTGGGYTF. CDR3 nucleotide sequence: TGTGCCAGCAGCCATACGGGTGGGGGCTACACCTTC.

CDR3 sequence: CASSLRTSGVYNEQFF. As DNA, the CDR3 is TGTGCCAGCAGCTTACGTACTAGCGGGGTATACAATGAGCAGTTCTTC. V and J are TRBV11-1 and TRBJ2-1; the match to TRBD2 covers 10 bases. Germline V lookup: CDR1 SGHAT, CDR2 FQDESV (reference sequence). J gave up 4 bases and V 2 bases, and 5 bases lay outside the gene matches. The CDR3 totals 16 residues.

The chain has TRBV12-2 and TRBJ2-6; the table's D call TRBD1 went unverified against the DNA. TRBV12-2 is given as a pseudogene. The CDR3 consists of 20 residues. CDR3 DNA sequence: TGTGCAAGTCGCTTAATGATGAGGGACAGGGGGATTAAAGGGGCCAACGTCCTGACTTTC. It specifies CASRLMMRDRGIKGANVLTF.